This TCR beta chain is from a study of T cell responses to AZD1222 COVID-19 vaccine. Notes on the study in general: Repertoire sampling occurred only after the peak T cell response. Donor demographics were predominantly white British with a female majority; clonal diversity may be underestimated.

A remark on this clone: Its antigen is currently unknown.

Deletions cut 5 bases from V and 1 base from J, with 12 bases between. The CDR3 contains 14 residues. Germline values: CDR1 SGHNT, CDR2 YYREEE (reference sequence). Generated by immunoSEQ multiplex PCR, the TCRdb table keeps only in-frame clones and is missing some. The sample has around 110,000 clones, 70% to 90% seen once. This receptor was identified in an adult in good health. Here the sequenced sample was peripheral blood, taken on day 0 of AZD1222 vaccination. The J gene is TRBJ1-1, the V gene TRBV5-4, with a tentative D call TRBD1 (6 bases). The CDR3 is CASRSDSSNTEAFF. The CDR3 DNA is TGTGCCAGCAGATCGGACAGCTCGAACACTGAAGCTTTCTTT. Complete variable domain (other parts from reference TRBV5-4 and TRBJ1-1): ETGVTQSPTHLIKTRGQQVTLRCSSQSGHNTVSWYQQALGQGPQFIFQYYREEENGRGNFPPRFSGLQFPNYSSELNVNALELDDSALYLCASRSDSSNTEAFFGQGTRLTVV.